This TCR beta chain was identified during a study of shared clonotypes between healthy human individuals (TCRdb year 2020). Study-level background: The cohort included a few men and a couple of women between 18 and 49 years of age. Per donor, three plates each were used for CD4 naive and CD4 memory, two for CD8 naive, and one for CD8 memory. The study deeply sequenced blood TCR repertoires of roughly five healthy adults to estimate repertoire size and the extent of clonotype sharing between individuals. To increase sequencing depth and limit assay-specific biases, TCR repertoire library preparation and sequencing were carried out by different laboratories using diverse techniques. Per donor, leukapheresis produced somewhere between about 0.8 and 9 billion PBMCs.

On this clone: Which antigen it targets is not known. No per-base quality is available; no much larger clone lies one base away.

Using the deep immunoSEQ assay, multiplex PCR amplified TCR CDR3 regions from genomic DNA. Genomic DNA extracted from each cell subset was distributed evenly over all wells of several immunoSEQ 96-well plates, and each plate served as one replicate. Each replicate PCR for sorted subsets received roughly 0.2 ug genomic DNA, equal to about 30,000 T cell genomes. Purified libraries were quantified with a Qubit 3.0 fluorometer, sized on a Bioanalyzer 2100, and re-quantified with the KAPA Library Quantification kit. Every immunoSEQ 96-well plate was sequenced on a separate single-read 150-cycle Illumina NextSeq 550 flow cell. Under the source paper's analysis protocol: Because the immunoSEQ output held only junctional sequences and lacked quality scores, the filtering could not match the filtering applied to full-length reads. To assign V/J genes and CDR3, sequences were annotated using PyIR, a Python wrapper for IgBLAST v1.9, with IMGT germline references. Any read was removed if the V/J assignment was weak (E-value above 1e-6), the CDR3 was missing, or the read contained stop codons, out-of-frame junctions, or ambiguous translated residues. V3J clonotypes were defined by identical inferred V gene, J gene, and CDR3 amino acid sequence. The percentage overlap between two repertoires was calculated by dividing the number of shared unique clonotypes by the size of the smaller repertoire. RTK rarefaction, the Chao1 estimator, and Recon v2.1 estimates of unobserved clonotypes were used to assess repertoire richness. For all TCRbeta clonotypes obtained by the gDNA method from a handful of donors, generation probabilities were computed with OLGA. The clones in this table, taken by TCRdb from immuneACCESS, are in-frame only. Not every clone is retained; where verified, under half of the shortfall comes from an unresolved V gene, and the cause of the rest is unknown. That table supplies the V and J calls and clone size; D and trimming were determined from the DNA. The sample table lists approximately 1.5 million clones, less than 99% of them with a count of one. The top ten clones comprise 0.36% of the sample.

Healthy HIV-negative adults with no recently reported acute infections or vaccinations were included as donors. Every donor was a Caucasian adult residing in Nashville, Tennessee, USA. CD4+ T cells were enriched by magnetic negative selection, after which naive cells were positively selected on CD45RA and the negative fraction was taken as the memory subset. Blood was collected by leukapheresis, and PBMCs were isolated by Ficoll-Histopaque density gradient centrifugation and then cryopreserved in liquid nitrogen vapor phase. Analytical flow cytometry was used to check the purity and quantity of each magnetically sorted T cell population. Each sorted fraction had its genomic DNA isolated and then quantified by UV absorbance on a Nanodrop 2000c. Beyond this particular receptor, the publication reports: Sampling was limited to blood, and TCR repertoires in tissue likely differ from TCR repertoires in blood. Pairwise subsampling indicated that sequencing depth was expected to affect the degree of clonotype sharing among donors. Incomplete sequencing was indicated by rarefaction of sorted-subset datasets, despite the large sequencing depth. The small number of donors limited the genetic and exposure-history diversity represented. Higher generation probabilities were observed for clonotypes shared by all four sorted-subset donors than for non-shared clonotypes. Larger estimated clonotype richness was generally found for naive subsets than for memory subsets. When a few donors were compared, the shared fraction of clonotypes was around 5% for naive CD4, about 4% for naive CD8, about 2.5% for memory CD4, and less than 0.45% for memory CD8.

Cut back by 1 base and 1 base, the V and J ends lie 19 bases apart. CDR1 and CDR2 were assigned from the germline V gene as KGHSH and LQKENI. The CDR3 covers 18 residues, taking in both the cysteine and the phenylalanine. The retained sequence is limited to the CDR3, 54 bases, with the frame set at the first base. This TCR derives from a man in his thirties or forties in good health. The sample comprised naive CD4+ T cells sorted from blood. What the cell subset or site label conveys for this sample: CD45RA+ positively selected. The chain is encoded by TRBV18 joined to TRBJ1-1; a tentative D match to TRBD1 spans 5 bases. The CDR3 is CASSPLGPGTSENTEAFF. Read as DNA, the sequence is TGTGCCAGCTCACCACTAGGGCCAGGGACCTCCGAGAACACTGAAGCTTTCTTT. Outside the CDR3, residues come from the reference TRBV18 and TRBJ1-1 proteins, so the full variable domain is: NAGVMQNPRHLVRRRGQEARLRCSPMKGHSHVYWYRQLPEEGLKFMVYLQKENIIDESGMPKERFSAEFPKEGPSILRIQQVVRGDSAAYFCASSPLGPGTSENTEAFFGQGTRLTVV.